The 30 T cell receptor beta chains listed next were all sequenced from one sample in a study of follicular helper T cells after annual influenza vaccination. This table comes from immunoSEQ multiplex PCR, and its TCRdb copy is limited to in-frame clones, with some not included. The table has 12,000 to 15,000 clones, around 85% seen once; the top ten hold approximately 1.2%. The time point: 2014-2015 season, 7 days after vaccination. The sample was CXCR5+ CD38- circulating T follicular helper cells from blood, taken 7 days after influenza vaccination. Stated subset: circulating Tfh, non-naive CD4+CXCR5+PD-1+ (ICOS+CD38+ or ICOS-CD38-). The receptors were sampled from an adult who received the influenza vaccine.

This clone was found a few times. The V and J genes are TRBV5-1 and TRBJ2-5, with TRBD2 matching 7 bases. The V gene end was trimmed by 5 bases and the J gene end by 2 bases; junction bases not matched to a gene: 9. This CDR3 region has 15 residues. The germline V gene encodes CDR1 SGHRS and CDR2 YFSETQ. CDR3 protein: CASRTSGVVQETQYF. The CDR3 DNA sequence: TGCGCCAGCAGAACAAGCGGGGTCGTTCAAGAGACCCAGTACTTC. Based on the CDR3 plus reference TRBV5-1 and TRBJ2-5, the full variable domain is KAGVTQTPRYLIKTRGQQVTLSCSPISGHRSVSWYQQTPGQGLQFLFEYFSETQRNKGNFPGRFSGRQFSNSRSEMNVSTLELGDSALYLCASRTSGVVQETQYFGPGTRLLVL.

A few counts support this clone. V usage is TRBV10-3 and J usage is TRBJ1-6; 7 bases are a match to TRBD1. In germline, CDR1 is ENHRY, CDR2 SYGVKD. Trimming took 7 bases from V and 4 from J; bases not matched to a gene: 4. CDR3 length equals 14 residues. The CDR3 nucleotides read TGTGCCATCAAGGGACAGATTTATAATTCACCCCTCCACTTT. It specifies CAIKGQIYNSPLHF.

The V call is TRBV7-2, the J call TRBJ2-2; 9 bases are a match to TRBD2. Germline trimming cut 5 bases from V and 5 bases from J; bases unmatched to any gene: 12. CDR1 and CDR2 (germline): SGHTA, FQGNSA. The CDR3 runs 17 residues. The CDR3 DNA follows: TGTGCCAGCAGCCCCCGCGGGGGGGGGCATGGAACCGGGGAGCTGTTTTTT. Its protein is CASSPRGGGHGTGELFF.

For this clone: This sample also contains other DNA sequences that code for the same CDR3. The chain combines TRBV5-1 with TRBJ2-4, with D possibly TRBD1 on 5 matching bases. The length of the CDR3 is 15 residues. The V gene's germline CDR1 is SGHRS and CDR2 YFSETQ. The V end was cut by 0 bases, the J end by 3 bases, with 10 bases between. CDR3 DNA: TGCGCCAGCAGCTTGGCCCAGGGAAGCAAAAACATTCAGTACTTC. Translating it yields CASSLAQGSKNIQYF. The full variable domain, completed using reference TRBV5-1 and TRBJ2-4, is KAGVTQTPRYLIKTRGQQVTLSCSPISGHRSVSWYQQTPGQGLQFLFEYFSETQRNKGNFPGRFSGRQFSNSRSEMNVSTLELGDSALYLCASSLAQGSKNIQYFGAGTRLSVL.

The chain couples TRBV10-3 to TRBJ2-3; 14 bases are a match to TRBD2. Losses at the gene ends were 6 bases for V and 4 bases for J; bases not matched to a gene: 3. The CDR3 extends over 15 amino acids. The germline V gene encodes CDR1 ENHRY and CDR2 SYGVKD. The CDR3 nucleotides read TGTGCCATCAGCGGGACTAGCGGGAGTTCAGATACGCAGTATTTT. Translating it yields CAISGTSGSSDTQYF.

The chain joins TRBV5-1 to TRBJ1-2, with 10 bases lining up with TRBD1. Germline trimming cut 6 bases from V and 5 bases from J; bases unmatched to any gene: 7. The CDR3 has 14 residues. Germline loops: CDR1 SGHRS, CDR2 YFSETQ. The CDR3, as DNA: TGCGCCAGCAAAACCGGGACAGGGGATTATGGCTACACCTTC. The encoded protein is CASKTGTGDYGYTF.

The rearrangement uses TRBV18 and TRBJ1-5, with TRBD1 as a possible D gene (6 bases). Germline assignment: CDR1 KGHSH and CDR2 LQKENI. Trimming cost V 3 bases and J 2 bases, with 14 bases left between them. CDR3 length: 16 residues. CDR3 amino acids: CASSPPNRDGNQPQHF. CDR3 sequence (DNA): TGTGCCAGCTCACCCCCCAACAGGGATGGCAATCAGCCCCAGCATTTT.

V and J are TRBV20-1 and TRBJ2-5, with no clear D. CDR3 size: 11 residues. CDR1 DFQATT and CDR2 SNEGSKA come from the germline V gene (reference sequence). The CDR3 nucleotides read TGCGGATCCCAGGATCAAGAGACCCAGTACTTC. Translated: CGSQDQETQYF.

This chain uses TRBV30 with TRBJ2-7; maybe TRBD1 (6 bases). Germline V CDR1 and CDR2: GTSNPN, SVGIG (reference sequence). V shed 0 bases and J shed 0 bases, with 12 bases lying between them. CDR3 length: 15 amino acids. The CDR3, as DNA: TGTGCCTGGAGTGTAGGCACGGACAGCTCCTACGAGCAGTACTTC. Its translation is CAWSVGTDSSYEQYF.

This clone was found once. The chain recombines TRBV6-1 with TRBJ1-1; D call uncertain. The CDR3 consists of 14 residues. Trimming removed 3 bases from V and 3 bases from J, with 11 bases in between. CDR1 MNHNS and CDR2 SASEGT come from the germline V gene. CDR3 in DNA: TGTGCCAGCAGTGAGGCAGGCTCTGACACTGAAGCTTTCTTT. Translation: CASSEAGSDTEAFF.

The chain uses TRBV30 and TRBJ1-2, with D hard to call. V lost 1 base and J lost 8, with 14 bases in between. Germline CDR1 is GTSNPN and CDR2 is SVGIG (reference sequence). The CDR3 is made up of 13 amino acids. In DNA form, the CDR3 reads TGTGCCTGGAGTGACGGGGTCGGAGGGGGCTACACCTTC. Its translation is CAWSDGVGGGYTF.

The chain has TRBV28 and TRBJ2-1; 7 positions match TRBD2. Germline V gene sequence: CDR1 MDHEN, CDR2 SYDVKM. CDR3 length equals 16 residues. The J segment lost 0 bases and the V segment lost 8 bases, leaving 10 bases of the junction unmatched. This CDR3 is CASLREGLGSYNEQFF. The CDR3 DNA sequence: TGTGCCAGCCTTAGGGAGGGCTTGGGCTCCTACAATGAGCAGTTCTTC. Full variable domain (missing parts from reference TRBV28 and TRBJ2-1): DVKVTQSSRYLVKRTGEKVFLECVQDMDHENMFWYRQDPGLGLRLIYFSYDVKMKEKGDIPEGYSVSREKKERFSLILESASTNQTSMYLCASLREGLGSYNEQFFGPGTRLTVL.

The chain recombines TRBV6-6 with TRBJ1-6, with D unclear. Germline CDR1 reads MNHNY; CDR2 reads SVGAGI (reference sequence). The CDR3 consists of 16 residues. V was shortened by 0 bases and J by 6 bases, with 12 bases between the two germline ends. This CDR3 reads CASSYSTVIANSPLHF. In DNA, the CDR3 is TGTGCCAGCAGTTACTCAACGGTAATAGCTAATTCACCCCTCCACTTT.

This clone showed up just once. The CDR3 DNA reads TGCAGCGTTGGAGCTGTAGGAGGCGCGAACACCGGGGAGCTGTTTTTT. This encodes CSVGAVGGANTGELFF. This chain joins TRBV29-1 and TRBJ2-2; a possible D gene is TRBD2 (5 bases). The CDR3 contains 16 residues. CDR1 is SQVTM and CDR2 is ANQGSEA in the germline V gene. Trimming took off 4 bases at V and 0 bases at J, with 15 bases between the two ends.

This chain uses TRBV6-1 with TRBJ1-2, with 7 bases identical to TRBD1. Germline V gene data show CDR1 as MNHNS and CDR2 as SASEGT. V trimming: 5 bases; J trimming: 3 bases; junction bases outside the gene matches: 3. This CDR3 has 13 residues. The CDR3 protein is CASSRGTDYGYTF. The DNA for the CDR3 is TGTGCCAGCAGTCGCGGGACAGACTATGGCTACACCTTC.

The rearrangement joins TRBV6-1 to TRBJ2-2; 8 nucleotides line up with TRBD1. This CDR3 is built from 15 residues. Germline CDR1 and CDR2: MNHNS and SASEGT. Trimming cost V 5 bases and J 1 base; bases outside gene matches: 3. The CDR3 is CASSWTGMNTGELFF. Here the CDR3 DNA reads TGTGCCAGCAGTTGGACAGGGATGAACACCGGGGAGCTGTTTTTT.

The J gene is TRBJ2-3, the V gene TRBV6-4; 7 bases agree with TRBD2. V lost 6 bases and J lost 2; bases outside the gene matches: 5. Germline lookup yields CDR1 MRHNA and CDR2 SNTAGT. The CDR3 loop spans 14 amino acids. CDR3 nucleotide sequence: TGTGCCAGCAGCAGACTAGCAAACACAGATACGCAGTATTTT. It is translated as CASSRLANTDTQYF.

The chain employs TRBV11-2 and TRBJ1-5, with 8 bases that match TRBD1. Germline V gene lookup returns CDR1 SGHAT and CDR2 FQNNGV. This CDR3 has 16 amino acids. The V segment lost 5 bases and the J segment 8 bases; nucleotides outside the gene matches: 14. As DNA, the CDR3 is TGTGCCAGCAGCCCCACACGAGCCCGACAGGGGAAGCCCCAGCATTTT. Its protein product is CASSPTRARQGKPQHF.

This clone was counted between two and nine times. This chain joins TRBV5-1 and TRBJ2-3; D possibly corresponds to TRBD1 (5 bases). V was shortened by 3 bases and J by 0 bases, with 14 bases between the two germline ends. The CDR3 loop spans 16 amino acids. Germline loops: CDR1 SGHRS, CDR2 YFSETQ. CDR3 DNA sequence: TGCGCCAGCAGCTCTCCAGGGTCAACTAGCACAGATACGCAGTATTTT. Translated, it gives CASSSPGSTSTDTQYF. Full variable domain (rest looked up from reference TRBV5-1 and TRBJ2-3): KAGVTQTPRYLIKTRGQQVTLSCSPISGHRSVSWYQQTPGQGLQFLFEYFSETQRNKGNFPGRFSGRQFSNSRSEMNVSTLELGDSALYLCASSSPGSTSTDTQYFGPGTRLTVL.

This chain joins TRBV5-1 and TRBJ2-5; TRBD1 agrees at 7 bases. Trimming took 4 bases from V and 5 from J; bases not matched to a gene: 11. This CDR3 spans 15 amino acids. The V gene's germline CDR1 is SGHRS and CDR2 YFSETQ. CDR3 region: CASSLFGQVDETQYF. CDR3 DNA: TGCGCCAGCAGCCTCTTCGGACAGGTGGACGAGACCCAGTACTTC.

The chain links TRBV5-1 to TRBJ2-6, with 7 bases identical to TRBD1. The CDR3 extends over 17 amino acids. Germline loops: CDR1 SGHRS, CDR2 YFSETQ. V was clipped by 4 bases and J by 3 bases; unmatched bases: 10. The CDR3 bases are TGCGCCAGCAGCCCATCGGGACAGATTGGTGGGGCCAACGTCCTGACTTTC. Translation gives CASSPSGQIGGANVLTF.

The genes are TRBV9 and TRBJ2-6; weak D call: TRBD1 (5 bases). The CDR3 contains 16 residues. The V and J ends lost 4 bases and 4 bases respectively, with 15 bases between them. Germline V gene sequence: CDR1 SGDLS, CDR2 YYNGEE. The CDR3 nucleotides are TGTGCCAGCAGCTTACCCAGGGCCTCCGGGGCCAACGTCCTGACTTTC. It is translated as CASSLPRASGANVLTF.

V is TRBV18 and J is TRBJ2-3; a possible D gene is TRBD2 (5 bases). The CDR3 contains 15 residues. The ends were cut back, 6 bases at V and 1 base at J, with 14 bases in the middle. Germline V gene sequence: CDR1 KGHSH, CDR2 LQKENI. CDR3 nucleotide sequence: TGTGCCAGCTCGGAATGGGCGGGCGGCACAGATACGCAGTATTTT. Protein product: CASSEWAGGTDTQYF.

The chain combines TRBV19 with TRBJ2-5, with 8 nucleotides matching TRBD1. Trimming took 6 bases from V and 5 from J; bases not matched to a gene: 8. CDR3 length equals 14 residues. CDR1 is LNHDA, CDR2 SQIVND, per germline (reference sequence). CDR3 in amino acids: CASRGQDVDETQYF. The CDR3 DNA sequence: TGTGCCAGTAGGGGACAGGACGTTGACGAGACCCAGTACTTC.

The genes are TRBV30 and TRBJ1-5, with TRBD1 matching over 7 bases. V lost 1 base, J lost 0 bases, and 6 bases stayed unmatched. CDR1 and CDR2 from the germline V gene are GTSNPN and SVGIG (reference sequence). The CDR3 runs 16 residues. CDR3 DNA: TGTGCCTGGAGTGCCCCGGGGACAGTTAGCAATCAGCCCCAGCATTTT. It encodes CAWSAPGTVSNQPQHF.

The V gene is TRBV11-2, the J gene TRBJ2-2, with 9 bases lining up with TRBD1. The CDR3 is 17 amino acids. V was clipped by 5 bases and J by 11 bases; unmatched bases: 18. Germline assignment: CDR1 SGHAT and CDR2 FQNNGV. CDR3 DNA: TGTGCCAGCAGCCCTAGAGGCACAGGGGGCTCCCCAGGCGAGCTGTTTTTT. This encodes CASSPRGTGGSPGELFF.

The chain joins TRBV11-3 to TRBJ2-1, with D perhaps TRBD2 (7 bases). CDR1 SGHNT and CDR2 YENEEA come from the germline V gene. The CDR3 has 14 residues. Trimming removed 5 bases from V and 8 bases from J, with 16 bases in between. CDR3 sequence (DNA): TGTGCCAGCAGCAGGACTAGGGGGTTCCATGAGCAGTTCTTC. Protein sequence: CASSRTRGFHEQFF.

This clone was found once. V gene TRBV7-2 combines with J gene TRBJ2-7, with 15 bases fitting TRBD2. CDR1 is SGHTA, CDR2 FQGNSA, per germline. The junction had 6 bases not matched to a gene; V was cut back by 5 bases and J by 4 bases. CDR3 length: 16 amino acids. As DNA, the CDR3 is TGTGCCAGCAGCCCGGGACTAGCGGGGGGTTGGTACGAGCAGTACTTC. Residues: CASSPGLAGGWYEQYF.

The V call is TRBV15, the J call TRBJ1-4, with 7 bases fitting TRBD1. With 0 bases clipped from V and 5 bases from J, the junction kept 6 bases outside the gene matches. The CDR3 spans 16 residues. The germline V gene encodes CDR1 LNHNV and CDR2 YYDKDF (reference sequence). The CDR3, as DNA: TGTGCCACCAGCAGAGATTCTCGCAGGGGGAATGAAAAACTGTTTTTT. Translation: CATSRDSRRGNEKLFF.

This clone was observed a few times. The chain uses TRBV5-4 and TRBJ2-5; 8 positions match TRBD1. The J segment lost 4 bases and the V segment lost 3 bases, leaving 8 bases of the junction unmatched. This CDR3 has 15 residues. Germline CDR1 is SGHNT and CDR2 is YYREEE (reference sequence). The CDR3 DNA follows: TGTGCCAGCAGCTCGACGACAGGGGTTCCAGAGACCCAGTACTTC. Protein: CASSSTTGVPETQYF.